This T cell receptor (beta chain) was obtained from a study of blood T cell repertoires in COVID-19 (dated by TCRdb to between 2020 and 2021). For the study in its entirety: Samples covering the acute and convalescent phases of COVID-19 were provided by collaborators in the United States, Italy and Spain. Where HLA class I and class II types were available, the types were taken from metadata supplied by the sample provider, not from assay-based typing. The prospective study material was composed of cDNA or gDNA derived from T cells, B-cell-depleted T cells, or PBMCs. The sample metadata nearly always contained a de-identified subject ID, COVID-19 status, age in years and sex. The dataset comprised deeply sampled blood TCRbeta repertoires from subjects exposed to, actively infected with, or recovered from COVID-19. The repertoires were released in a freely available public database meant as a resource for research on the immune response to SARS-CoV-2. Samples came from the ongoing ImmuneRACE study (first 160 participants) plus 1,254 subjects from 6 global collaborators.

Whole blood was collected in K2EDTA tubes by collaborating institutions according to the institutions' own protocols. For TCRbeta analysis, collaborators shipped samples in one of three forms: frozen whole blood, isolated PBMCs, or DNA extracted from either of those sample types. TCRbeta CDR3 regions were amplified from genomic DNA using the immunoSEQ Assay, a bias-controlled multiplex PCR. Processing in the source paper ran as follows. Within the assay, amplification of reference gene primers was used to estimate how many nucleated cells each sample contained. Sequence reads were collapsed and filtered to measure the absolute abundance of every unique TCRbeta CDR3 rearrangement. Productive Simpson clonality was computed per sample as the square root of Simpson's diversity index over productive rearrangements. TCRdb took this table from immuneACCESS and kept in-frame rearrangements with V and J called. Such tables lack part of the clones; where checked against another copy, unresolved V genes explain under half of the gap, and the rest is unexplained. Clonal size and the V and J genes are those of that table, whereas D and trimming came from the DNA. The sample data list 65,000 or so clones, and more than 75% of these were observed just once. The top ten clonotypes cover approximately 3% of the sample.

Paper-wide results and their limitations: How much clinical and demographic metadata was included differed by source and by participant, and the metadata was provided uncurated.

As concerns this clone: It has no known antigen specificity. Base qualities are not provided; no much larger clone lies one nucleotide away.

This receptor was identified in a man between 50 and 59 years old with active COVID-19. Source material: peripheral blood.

The CDR3 protein is CASSPTSGGSQPQHF. The DNA sequence reads TGTGCCAGCAGTCCCACCTCAGGGGGCAGTCAGCCCCAGCATTTT. Recombination linked TRBV28 to TRBJ1-5, and 8 bases in between align with TRBD1. V trim: 5 bases; J trim: 6 bases; unmatched bases: 9. The CDR3, from cysteine to phenylalanine, totals 15 residues. This entry keeps only the CDR3 DNA: 45 bases, framed from base 1. The germline V gene encodes CDR1 MDHEN and CDR2 SYDVKM.